The following is a TCR beta chain sequence with its context. The same CDR3 also results from other DNA sequences found in this sample. CDR3 length: 12 amino acids. Trimming stripped 6 bases from V and 3 bases from J, with 9 bases between. CDR1 is MNHEY, CDR2 SVGAGI, per germline. These data are taken from a study of cytomegalovirus exposure and HLA in healthy donors. Donors sampled were nominally healthy, though unrecorded immune exposures were likely. CMV serostatus data were not documented for this donor. The study ran its PCR with 60 Vbeta and 13 Jbeta primers. Only in-frame clones appear in the TCRdb table, and some are missing; sequencing was by immunoSEQ multiplex PCR. The sample consists of fewer than 200,000 clones, around 80% of them appearing once.

The sequencing input was PBMCs. V gene TRBV6-5 combines with J gene TRBJ2-7, with D possibly being TRBD1 (6 bases). The source of this sequence is a human donor in good health. The CDR3 DNA follows: TGTGCCAGCAGCCGGGACAACTACGAGCAGTACTTC. Protein: CASSRDNYEQYF.